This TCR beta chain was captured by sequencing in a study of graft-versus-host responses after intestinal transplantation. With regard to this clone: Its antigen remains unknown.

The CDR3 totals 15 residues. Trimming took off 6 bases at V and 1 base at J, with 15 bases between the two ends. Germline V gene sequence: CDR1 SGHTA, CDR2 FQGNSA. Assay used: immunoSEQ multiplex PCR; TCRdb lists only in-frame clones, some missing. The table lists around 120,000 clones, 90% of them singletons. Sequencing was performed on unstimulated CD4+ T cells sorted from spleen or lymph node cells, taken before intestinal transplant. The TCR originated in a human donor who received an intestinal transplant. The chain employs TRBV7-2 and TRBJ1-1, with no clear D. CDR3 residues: CASRRRGGGNTEAFF. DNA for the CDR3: TGTGCCAGCAGACGTCGTGGCGGAGGGAACACTGAAGCTTTCTTT.